The TCR beta chain described here comes from a study of identical twins. A universal primer site was created by template switching, with the cDNA bearing unique molecular identifiers. TCRdb recomputed calls from the 5' RACE reads with MiXCR, one row per CDR3 protein. Here the sample spans about 730,000 distinct CDR3 sequences, around 20% being singletons. This clonotype was found many times. These data also formed part of another study, on T cells expressing NK-cell markers. That report adds: The study drew TCR beta repertoires from sorted CD3+CD56+NKG2C+, CD3+CD56+NKG2C- and CD3+CD56-NKG2C+ T cells.

This receptor was obtained from a woman aged 18-29 years in good health. Sequences were obtained from PBMCs.

CDR3 nucleotides: TGCGCCAGCAGCGGAACAGGGTTTAGCTCCTACAATGAGCAGTTCTTC. Residues: CASSGTGFSSYNEQFF. V and J are TRBV5-1 and TRBJ2-1; the D gene is possibly TRBD1 (6 bases). Trimming took 4 bases from V and 0 from J, leaving 14 bases between them. This CDR3 contains 16 residues. Germline V gene data show CDR1 as SGHRS and CDR2 as YFSETQ. Full variable domain (remainder filled in from reference TRBV5-1 and TRBJ2-1): KAGVTQTPRYLIKTRGQQVTLSCSPISGHRSVSWYQQTPGQGLQFLFEYFSETQRNKGNFPGRFSGRQFSNSRSEMNVSTLELGDSALYLCASSGTGFSSYNEQFFGPGTRLTVL.